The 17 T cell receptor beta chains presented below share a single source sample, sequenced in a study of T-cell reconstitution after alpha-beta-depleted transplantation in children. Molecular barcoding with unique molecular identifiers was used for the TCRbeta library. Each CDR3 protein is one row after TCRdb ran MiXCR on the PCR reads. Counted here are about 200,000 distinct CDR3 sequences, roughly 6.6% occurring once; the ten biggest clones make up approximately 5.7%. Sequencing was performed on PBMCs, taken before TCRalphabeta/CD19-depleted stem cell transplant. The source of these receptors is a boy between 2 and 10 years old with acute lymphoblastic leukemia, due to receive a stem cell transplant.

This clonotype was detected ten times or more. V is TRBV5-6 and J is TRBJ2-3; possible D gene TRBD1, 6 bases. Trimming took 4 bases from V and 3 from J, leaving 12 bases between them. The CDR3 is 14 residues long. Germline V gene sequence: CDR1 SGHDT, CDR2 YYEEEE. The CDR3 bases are TGTGCCAGCAGCCGCCAGGGGATGACAGATACGCAGTATTTT. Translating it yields CASSRQGMTDTQYF.

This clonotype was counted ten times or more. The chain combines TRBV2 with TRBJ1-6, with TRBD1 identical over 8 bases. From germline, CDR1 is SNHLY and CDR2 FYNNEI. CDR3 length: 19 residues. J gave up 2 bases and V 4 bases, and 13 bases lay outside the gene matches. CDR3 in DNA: TGTGCCAGCAGTGCCCCGCCGGACAGGGAAGGTGCCTATAATTCACCCCTCCACTTT. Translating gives CASSAPPDREGAYNSPLHF.

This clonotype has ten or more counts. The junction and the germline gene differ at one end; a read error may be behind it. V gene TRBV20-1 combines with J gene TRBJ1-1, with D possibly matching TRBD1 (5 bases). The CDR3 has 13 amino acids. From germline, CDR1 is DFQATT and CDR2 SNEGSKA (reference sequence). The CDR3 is CSTSGGGNTEAFF. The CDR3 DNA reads TGCAGTACTAGTGGGGGGGGAAACACTGAAGCTTTCTTT.

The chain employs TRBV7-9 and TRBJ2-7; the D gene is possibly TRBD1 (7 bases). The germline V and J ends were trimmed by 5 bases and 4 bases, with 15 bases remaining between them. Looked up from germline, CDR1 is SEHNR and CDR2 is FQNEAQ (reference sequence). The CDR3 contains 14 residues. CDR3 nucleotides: TGTGCCAGCAGCCAAGGGGGCGCGGGGTACGAGCAGTACTTC. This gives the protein CASSQGGAGYEQYF.

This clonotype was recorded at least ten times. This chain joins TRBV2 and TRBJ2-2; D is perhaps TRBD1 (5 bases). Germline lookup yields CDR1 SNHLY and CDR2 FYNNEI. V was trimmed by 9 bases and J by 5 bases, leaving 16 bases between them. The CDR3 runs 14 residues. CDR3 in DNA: TGTGCCAGTACAGGAGTGGAGCCTACCGGGGAGCTGTTTTTT. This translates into CASTGVEPTGELFF.

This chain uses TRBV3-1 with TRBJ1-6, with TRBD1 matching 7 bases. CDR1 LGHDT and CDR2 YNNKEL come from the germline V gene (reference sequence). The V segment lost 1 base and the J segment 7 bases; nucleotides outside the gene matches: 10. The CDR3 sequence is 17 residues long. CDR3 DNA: TGTGCCAGCAGCCAAGGGGGGACAGTTCACAGAAATTCACCCCTCCACTTT. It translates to CASSQGGTVHRNSPLHF. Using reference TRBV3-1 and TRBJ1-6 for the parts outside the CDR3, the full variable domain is DTAVSQTPKYLVTQMGNDKSIKCEQNLGHDTMYWYKQDSKKFLKIMFSYNNKELIINETVPNRFSPKSPDKAHLNLHINSLELGDSAVYFCASSQGGTVHRNSPLHFGNGTRLTVT.

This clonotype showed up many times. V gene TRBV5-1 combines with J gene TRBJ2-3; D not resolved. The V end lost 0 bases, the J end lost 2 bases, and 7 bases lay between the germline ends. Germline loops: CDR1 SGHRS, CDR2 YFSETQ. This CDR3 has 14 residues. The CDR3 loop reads CASSLVANTDTQYF. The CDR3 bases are TGCGCCAGCAGCTTGGTTGCCAACACAGATACGCAGTATTTT.

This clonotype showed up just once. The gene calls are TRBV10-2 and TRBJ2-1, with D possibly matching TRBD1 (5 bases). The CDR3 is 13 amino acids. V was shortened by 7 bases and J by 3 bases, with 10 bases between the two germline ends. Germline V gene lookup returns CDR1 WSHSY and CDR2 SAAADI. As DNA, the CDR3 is TGCGCCAGCACAGGTACAGGCTACAATGAGCAGTTCTTC. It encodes CASTGTGYNEQFF.

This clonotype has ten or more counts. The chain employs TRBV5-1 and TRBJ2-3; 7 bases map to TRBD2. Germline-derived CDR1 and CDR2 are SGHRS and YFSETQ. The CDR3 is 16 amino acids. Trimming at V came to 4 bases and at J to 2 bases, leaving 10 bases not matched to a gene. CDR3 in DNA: TGCGCCAGCAGCACGCGGTCGGGAGGATTCACAGATACGCAGTATTTT. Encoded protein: CASSTRSGGFTDTQYF.

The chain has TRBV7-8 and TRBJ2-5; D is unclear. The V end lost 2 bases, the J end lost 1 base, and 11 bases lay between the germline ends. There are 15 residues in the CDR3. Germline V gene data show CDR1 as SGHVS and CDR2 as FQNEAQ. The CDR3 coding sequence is TGTGCCAGCAGCTTAAGGCCCGAGGCCCAAGAGACCCAGTACTTC. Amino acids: CASSLRPEAQETQYF.

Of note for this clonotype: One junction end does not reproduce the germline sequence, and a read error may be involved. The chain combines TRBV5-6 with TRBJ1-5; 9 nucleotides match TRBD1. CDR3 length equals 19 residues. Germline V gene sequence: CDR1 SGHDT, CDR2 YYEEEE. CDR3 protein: CASTSIALSGTGIDHPQHF. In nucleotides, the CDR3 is TGTGCCAGCACCTCCATTGCCCTCAGTGGGACAGGGATTGATCACCCCCAGCATTTT.

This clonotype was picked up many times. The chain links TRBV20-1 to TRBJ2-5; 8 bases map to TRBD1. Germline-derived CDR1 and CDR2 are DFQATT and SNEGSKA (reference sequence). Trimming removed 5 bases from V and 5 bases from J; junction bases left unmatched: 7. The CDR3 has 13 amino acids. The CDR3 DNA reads TGCAGTGCTGACAGGGGAGGTGCCGAGACCCAGTACTTC. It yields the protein CSADRGGAETQYF.

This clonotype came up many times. CDR3: CASSPLAGSTGELFF. For the CDR3, the DNA is TGTGCCAGCAGCCCATTAGCGGGGTCCACCGGGGAGCTGTTTTTT. V is TRBV12-3 or TRBV12-4 and J is TRBJ2-2, with TRBD2 matching over 8 bases. The ends lost 6 bases at V and 4 bases at J; junction bases unmatched: 7. The CDR3 has 15 amino acids.

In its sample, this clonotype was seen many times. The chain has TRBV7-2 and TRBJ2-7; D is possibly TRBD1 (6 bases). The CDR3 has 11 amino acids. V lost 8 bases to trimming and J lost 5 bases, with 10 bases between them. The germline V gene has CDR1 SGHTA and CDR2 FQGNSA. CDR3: CASLKGDEQYF. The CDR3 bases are TGTGCCAGCTTAAAGGGGGACGAGCAGTACTTC. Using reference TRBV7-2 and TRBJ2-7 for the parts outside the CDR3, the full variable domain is GAGVSQSPSNKVTEKGKDVELRCDPISGHTALYWYRQSLGQGLEFLIYFQGNSAPDKSGLPSDRFSAERTGGSVSTLTIQRTQQEDSAVYLCASLKGDEQYFGPGTRLTVT.

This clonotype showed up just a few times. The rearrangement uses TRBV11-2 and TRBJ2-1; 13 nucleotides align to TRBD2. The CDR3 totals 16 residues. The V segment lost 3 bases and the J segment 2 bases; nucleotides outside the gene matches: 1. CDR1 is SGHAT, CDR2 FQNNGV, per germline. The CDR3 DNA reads TGTGCCAGCAGCTTCGGGACTAGCGGGACCTACAATGAGCAGTTCTTC. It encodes CASSFGTSGTYNEQFF.

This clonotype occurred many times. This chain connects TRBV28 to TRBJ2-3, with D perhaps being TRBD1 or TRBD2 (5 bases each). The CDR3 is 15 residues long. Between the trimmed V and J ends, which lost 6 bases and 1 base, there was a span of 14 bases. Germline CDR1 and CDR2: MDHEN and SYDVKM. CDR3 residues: CASRGPKWGTDTQYF. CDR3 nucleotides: TGTGCCAGCAGGGGACCGAAGTGGGGCACAGATACGCAGTATTTT. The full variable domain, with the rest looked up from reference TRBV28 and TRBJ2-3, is DVKVTQSSRYLVKRTGEKVFLECVQDMDHENMFWYRQDPGLGLRLIYFSYDVKMKEKGDIPEGYSVSREKKERFSLILESASTNQTSMYLCASRGPKWGTDTQYFGPGTRLTVL.

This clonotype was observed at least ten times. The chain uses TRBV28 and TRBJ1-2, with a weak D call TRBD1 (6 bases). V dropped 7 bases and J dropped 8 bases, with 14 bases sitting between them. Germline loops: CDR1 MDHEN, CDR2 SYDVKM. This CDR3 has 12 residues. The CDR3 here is CASTSRTAGYTF. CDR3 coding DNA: TGTGCCAGCACTTCCCGGACAGCGGGCTACACCTTC.